This section outlines one T cell receptor beta chain sequence together with its context. Antigen unknown. Next came a second PCR, run for about 7 to 11 cycles, which used a sample-barcoded 5' primer along with a J-beta primer mix. Using its own MiXCR run on the 5' RACE reads, TCRdb lists one record per CDR3 protein. Here the sample spans approximately 800,000 distinct CDR3 sequences, around 36% being singletons. This record belongs to a study of blood T cells in healthy people across ages. Study conclusions and caveats: When one million T cells were used, diversity estimates were thought to be underestimates.

The total RNA that was extracted per sample amounted to at least 6 micrograms. J lost 7 bases, V lost 5 bases, and 13 bases had no gene match. Germline CDR1 and CDR2: LNHNV and YYDKDF (reference sequence). This CDR3 is 15 amino acids long. This clonotype originated in a man between 18 and 35 years old in good health. This chain connects TRBV15 to TRBJ2-7, with TRBD1 matching 8 bases. The specimen sequenced was blood. CDR3 in amino acids: CATSGTGGVVGEQYF. CDR3 in DNA: TGTGCCACCAGCGGGACAGGTGGGGTTGTTGGTGAGCAGTACTTC. Full variable domain (missing parts from reference TRBV15 and TRBJ2-7): DAMVIQNPRYQVTQFGKPVTLSCSQTLNHNVMYWYQQKSSQAPKLLFHYYDKDFNNEADTPDNFQSRRPNTSFCFLDIRSPGLGDTAMYLCATSGTGGVVGEQYFGPGTRLTVT.